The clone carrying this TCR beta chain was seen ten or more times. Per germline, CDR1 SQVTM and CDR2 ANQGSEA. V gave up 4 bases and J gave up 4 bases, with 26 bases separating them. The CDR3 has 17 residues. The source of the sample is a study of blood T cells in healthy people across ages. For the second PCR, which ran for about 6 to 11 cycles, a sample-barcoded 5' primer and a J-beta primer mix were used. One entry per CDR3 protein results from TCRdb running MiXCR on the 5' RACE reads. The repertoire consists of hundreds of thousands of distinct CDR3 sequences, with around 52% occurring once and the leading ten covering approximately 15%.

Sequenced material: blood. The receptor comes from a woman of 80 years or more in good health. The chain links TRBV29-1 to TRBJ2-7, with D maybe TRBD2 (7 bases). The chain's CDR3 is CSVVERAGARTSYEQYF. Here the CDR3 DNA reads TGCAGCGTTGTGGAACGGGCAGGGGCTAGGACTAGTTACGAGCAGTACTTC.